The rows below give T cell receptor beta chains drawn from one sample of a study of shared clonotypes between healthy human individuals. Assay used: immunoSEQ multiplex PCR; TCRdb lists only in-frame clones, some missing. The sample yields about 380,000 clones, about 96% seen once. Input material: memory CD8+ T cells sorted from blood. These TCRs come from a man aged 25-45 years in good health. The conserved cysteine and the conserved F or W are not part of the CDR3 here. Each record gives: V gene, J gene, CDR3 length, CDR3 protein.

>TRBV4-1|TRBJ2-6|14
ASSQDGGLGANVLT
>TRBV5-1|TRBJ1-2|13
ASSLEGSPGDGYT
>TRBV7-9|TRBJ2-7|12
ASSLEGWTYEQY
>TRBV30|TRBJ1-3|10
AWSQSGNTIY
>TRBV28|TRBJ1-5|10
ASTHPYQPQH
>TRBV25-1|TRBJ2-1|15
ASSGRTSGGSYNEQF
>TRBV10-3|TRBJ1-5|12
AIGTGYSNQPQH
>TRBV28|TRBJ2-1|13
ASRAGTVSYNEQF
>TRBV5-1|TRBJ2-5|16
ASSLGGLAGQYQETQY
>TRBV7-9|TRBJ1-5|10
ASTLGSQPQH
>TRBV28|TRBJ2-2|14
ASSLFASVGTGELF
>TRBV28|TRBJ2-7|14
ASSWLAGGRFYEQY
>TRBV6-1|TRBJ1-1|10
ASRYPGPEAF
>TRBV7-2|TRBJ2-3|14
ASSPLLAGGTDTQY
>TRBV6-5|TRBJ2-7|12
ASSYDRRSHEQY
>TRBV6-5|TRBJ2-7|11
ASSYGAVYEQY
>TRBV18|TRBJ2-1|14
ASSPHGLAGGNEQF
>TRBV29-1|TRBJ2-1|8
SGLAELLF
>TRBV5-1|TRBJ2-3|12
ASRASSSVDTQY
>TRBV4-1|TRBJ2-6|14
ASSQGVGSGANVLT
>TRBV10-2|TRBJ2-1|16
ASSQQPILAGAYNEQF
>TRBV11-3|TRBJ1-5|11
ASSLGRNQPQH
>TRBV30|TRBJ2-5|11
AWSVLKKETQY
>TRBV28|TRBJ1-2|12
ASSLETGGRGYT
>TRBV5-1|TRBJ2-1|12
ASSWDFSYNEQF
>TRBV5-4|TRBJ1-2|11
ASSLVGNYGYT
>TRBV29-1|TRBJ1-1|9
SVRTNTEAF
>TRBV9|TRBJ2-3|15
ASSPAPRLISTDTQY
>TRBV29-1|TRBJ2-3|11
SAGPSLTDTQY
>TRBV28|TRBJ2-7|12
ASLTGTGYYEQY
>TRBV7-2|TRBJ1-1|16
ASSLAHPRELMNTEAF
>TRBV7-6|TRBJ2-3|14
ASSLGLAGPTDTQY
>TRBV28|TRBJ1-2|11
ASSFLRGGGYT
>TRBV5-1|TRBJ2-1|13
ASSARGEYYNEQF
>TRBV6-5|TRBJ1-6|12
ASKRGDWNSPLH
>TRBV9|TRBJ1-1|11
ASSVGTDTEAF
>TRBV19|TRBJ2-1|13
ASSTGTSGGNEQF
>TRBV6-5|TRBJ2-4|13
ASSYRGLAKNIQY
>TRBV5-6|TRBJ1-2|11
ASSTGGRYGYT
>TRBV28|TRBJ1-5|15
ASTGPLLVGVNQPQH
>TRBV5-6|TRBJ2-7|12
ASRTGTTPYEQY
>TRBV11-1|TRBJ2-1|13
ASSLGGGGGNEQF
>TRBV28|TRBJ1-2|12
ASGEGGDIYGYT
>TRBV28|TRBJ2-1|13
ASSLAGGTYNEQF
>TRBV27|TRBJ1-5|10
ASSLRFQPQH
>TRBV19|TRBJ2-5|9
ATHHGETQY
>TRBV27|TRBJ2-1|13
ASSFQLETYNEQF
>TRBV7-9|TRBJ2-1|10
ASSSNRNEQF
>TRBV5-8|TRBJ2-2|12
ASRPDRATGELF
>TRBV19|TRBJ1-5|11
ARKRRHNQPQH
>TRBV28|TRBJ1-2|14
ASSLFSWVRHYGYT
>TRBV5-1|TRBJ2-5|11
ASSLRVQETQY